These 20 T cell receptor beta chains were all obtained from the same sample, sequenced in a study of cytomegalovirus exposure and HLA in healthy donors. Both 60 Vbeta primers and 13 Jbeta primers went into the PCR. Assay: immunoSEQ multiplex PCR; the TCRdb copy retains only in-frame clones and omits some. Of 150,000 to 200,000 clones in the sample, over 80% were seen once. The sample comprised PBMCs. Receptors originate from a woman in her fifties or sixties in good health and CMV-seropositive.

The chain is built from TRBV5-4 and TRBJ2-2; D possibly corresponds to TRBD2 (5 bases). Germline loops: CDR1 SGHNT, CDR2 YYREEE (reference sequence). V shed 0 bases and J shed 6 bases, with 12 bases lying between them. This CDR3 is 15 amino acids long. The DNA of the CDR3 is TGTGCCAGCAGCTTGGGGGGAGAGGTCGCCGGGGAGCTGTTTTTT. Amino acids: CASSLGGEVAGELFF. The full variable domain, with the rest looked up from reference TRBV5-4 and TRBJ2-2, is ETGVTQSPTHLIKTRGQQVTLRCSSQSGHNTVSWYQQALGQGPQFIFQYYREEENGRGNFPPRFSGLQFPNYSSELNVNALELDDSALYLCASSLGGEVAGELFFGEGSRLTVL.

V is TRBV30 and J is TRBJ1-2; maybe TRBD1 (5 bases). The CDR3 loop spans 12 amino acids. V shed 1 base and J shed 8 bases, with 11 bases lying between them. CDR1 GTSNPN and CDR2 SVGIG come from the germline V gene (reference sequence). Here the CDR3 DNA reads TGTGCCTGGAGTGCGGCAGGGAGGGGCTACACCTTC. Its protein is CAWSAAGRGYTF.

The chain couples TRBV6-5 to TRBJ1-2; D perhaps matches TRBD1 (5 bases). Germline CDR1 MNHEY, CDR2 SVGAGI. The CDR3 runs 16 residues. Trimming cost V 4 bases and J 0 bases, with 15 bases left between them. The CDR3 DNA reads TGTGCCAGCAGTTCTTACGGAAGGGGATCTAACTATGGCTACACCTTC. Translated, it gives CASSSYGRGSNYGYTF.

This chain links TRBV27 with TRBJ2-7; D is possibly TRBD1 (5 bases). The CDR3 sequence is 15 residues long. The V end was cut by 1 base, the J end by 4 bases, with 14 bases between. Germline V gene lookup returns CDR1 MNHEY and CDR2 SMNVEV (reference sequence). CDR3 loop: CASSLWGQGRYEQYF. The DNA of the CDR3 is TGTGCCAGCAGTTTATGGGGCCAGGGTCGGTACGAGCAGTACTTC.

V gene TRBV19 combines with J gene TRBJ2-7, with D possibly TRBD2 on 5 matching bases. Between the trimmed V and J ends, which lost 8 bases and 0 bases, there was a span of 17 bases. Per the germline V gene, CDR1 is LNHDA and CDR2 is SQIVND (reference sequence). This CDR3 is 15 amino acids long. CDR3 amino acids: CASRQRAVSSYEQYF. The CDR3 DNA is TGTGCCAGTCGCCAGAGGGCCGTTAGCTCCTACGAGCAGTACTTC.

The chain is built from TRBV7-2 and TRBJ2-7, with a weak D call TRBD2 (5 bases). Trimming took 7 bases from V and 2 from J, leaving 18 bases between them. This CDR3 contains 15 residues. The germline V gene encodes CDR1 SGHTA and CDR2 FQGNSA. In nucleotides, the CDR3 is TGTGCCAGCACCCCATCCGGCGGGTTTACCTACGAGCAGTACTTC. This sequence encodes CASTPSGGFTYEQYF.

This sequence joins TRBV5-1 and TRBJ2-5, with 8 bases that match TRBD1. V gave up 5 bases and J gave up 5 bases; unmatched junction bases: 2. Looked up from germline, CDR1 is SGHRS and CDR2 is YFSETQ. The CDR3 is made up of 12 amino acids. The CDR3 is CASRRTGETQYF. CDR3 sequence (DNA): TGCGCCAGCAGGAGGACAGGGGAGACCCAGTACTTC.

The rearrangement joins TRBV28 to TRBJ1-2, with D maybe TRBD1 (5 bases). The V end was cut by 10 bases, the J end by 5 bases, with 20 bases between. Germline CDR1 reads MDHEN; CDR2 reads SYDVKM. The CDR3 consists of 14 residues. The CDR3 protein is CATPKDGAEYGYTF. The CDR3 DNA follows: TGTGCCACTCCGAAGGATGGGGCAGAATATGGCTACACCTTC.

The chain recombines TRBV5-1 with TRBJ1-2; D gene unclear. Trimming took off 1 base at V and 8 bases at J, with 21 bases between the two ends. The CDR3 is made up of 16 amino acids. In germline, CDR1 is SGHRS, CDR2 YFSETQ. This chain's CDR3 is CASSLFGEQRARGYTF. The CDR3 DNA is TGCGCCAGCAGCTTGTTCGGGGAACAAAGGGCGAGGGGCTACACCTTC.

This chain joins TRBV27 and TRBJ2-3; no reliable D call. CDR1 MNHEY and CDR2 SMNVEV come from the germline V gene (reference sequence). V dropped 2 bases and J dropped 3 bases, with 12 bases sitting between them. The CDR3 loop spans 15 amino acids. CDR3 sequence: CASSLLVTRTDTQYF. The CDR3 DNA follows: TGTGCCAGCAGTTTACTAGTAACCAGAACAGATACGCAGTATTTT.

V usage is TRBV29-1 and J usage is TRBJ2-7, with 13 positions matching TRBD2. Germline V gives CDR1 SQVTM, CDR2 ANQGSEA. J was trimmed by 7 bases and V by 6 bases; bases with no gene match: 3. This CDR3 is 12 amino acids long. Here the CDR3 DNA reads TGCAGCGTGGGACTAGCGGGACTGGAGCAGTACTTC. Protein: CSVGLAGLEQYF.

This clone was seen a handful of times. The chain couples TRBV19 to TRBJ2-2, with D possibly TRBD2 on 5 matching bases. This CDR3 spans 12 amino acids. Trimming pared 7 bases from V and 5 bases from J, leaving 8 bases between. Per germline, CDR1 LNHDA and CDR2 SQIVND (reference sequence). The CDR3, as DNA: TGTGCCAGTATCTCGGGAACCGGGGAGCTGTTTTTT. Translated, it gives CASISGTGELFF.

The V call is TRBV7-9, the J call TRBJ2-1; 7 positions match TRBD2. The ends lost 4 bases at V and 8 bases at J; junction bases unmatched: 5. The CDR3 sequence is 13 residues long. CDR1 is SEHNR, CDR2 FQNEAQ, per germline (reference sequence). In nucleotides, the CDR3 is TGTGCCAGCAGCTGGGATACTAGCGATGAGCAGTTCTTC. This codes for CASSWDTSDEQFF.

The V and J genes are TRBV7-6 and TRBJ2-4; 7 positions agree with TRBD1. CDR3 length: 17 residues. CDR1 SGHVS and CDR2 FNYEAQ come from the germline V gene. The V segment lost 5 bases and the J segment 0 bases; nucleotides outside the gene matches: 10. The CDR3 DNA sequence: TGTGCCAGCAGCCCCCAGACAGGGCGTCTAGCCAAAAACATTCAGTACTTC. Its translation: CASSPQTGRLAKNIQYF.

This chain joins TRBV2 and TRBJ1-2; TRBD1 aligns across 7 bases. The V and J ends lost 6 bases and 8 bases, in that order; junction bases with no gene match: 12. Germline CDR1 reads SNHLY; CDR2 reads FYNNEI. This CDR3 contains 14 residues. The CDR3 is CASRLSQGPAGYTF. CDR3 in DNA: TGTGCCAGCAGGCTTTCACAGGGGCCAGCGGGCTACACCTTC.

For this clone: The junction shows a germline mismatch at one end, possibly a read error. The gene calls are TRBV7-9 and TRBJ1-1, with no clear D. The CDR3 has 12 residues. Germline V CDR1 and CDR2: SEHNR, FQNEAQ (reference sequence). The CDR3 protein is CSSSPVSGFAFF. The CDR3 nucleotides read TGTTCCAGCAGCCCCGTCTCGGGGTTCGCTTTCTTT. Full variable domain (outside the CDR3, taken from reference TRBV7-9 and TRBJ1-1): DTGVSQNPRHKITKRGQNVTFRCDPISEHNRLYWYRQTLGQGPEFLTYFQNEAQLEKSRLLSDRFSAERPKGSFSTLEIQRTEQGDSAMYLCSSSPVSGFAFFGQGTRLTVV.

This chain uses TRBV18 with TRBJ1-4, with TRBD1 matching 7 bases. The trim removed 3 bases at V and 5 bases at J, leaving 6 bases unmatched. Germline loops: CDR1 KGHSH, CDR2 LQKENI. This CDR3 region has 15 residues. In nucleotides, the CDR3 is TGTGCCAGCTCACCGCCGACAGGGCAGAATGAAAAACTGTTTTTT. This sequence encodes CASSPPTGQNEKLFF.

The CDR3 sequence: CASSRTRMMNTGELFF. In DNA, the CDR3 is TGTGCCAGCAGTCGTACTAGGATGATGAACACCGGGGAGCTGTTTTTT. V gene TRBV28 combines with J gene TRBJ2-2, with D perhaps TRBD2 (5 bases). The V end was cut by 5 bases, the J end by 1 base, with 14 bases between. The germline V gene has CDR1 MDHEN and CDR2 SYDVKM. The CDR3 spans 16 residues.

A single count supports this clone. V and J are TRBV5-5 and TRBJ1-2; D is perhaps TRBD1 (5 bases). CDR3 length equals 13 residues. Germline V lookup: CDR1 SGHKS, CDR2 YYEKEE (reference sequence). The V gene lost 0 bases and the J gene lost 7 bases, with 10 bases spanning the gap. The CDR3 protein is CASSLDGGSGYTF. The CDR3 DNA is TGTGCCAGCAGCTTGGACGGGGGTTCTGGCTACACCTTC. Variable domain in full (rest from reference TRBV5-5 and TRBJ1-2): DAGVTQSPTHLIKTRGQQVTLRCSPISGHKSVSWYQQVLGQGPQFIFQYYEKEERGRGNFPDRFSARQFPNYSSELNVNALLLGDSALYLCASSLDGGSGYTFGSGTRLTVV.

The chain joins TRBV7-8 to TRBJ2-5, with D possibly being TRBD2 (5 bases). Germline V gives CDR1 SGHVS, CDR2 FQNEAQ. The CDR3 covers 14 residues. The germline V and J ends were trimmed by 10 bases and 5 bases, with 20 bases remaining between them. The CDR3 reads CATEEVSRGETQYF. The CDR3 DNA sequence: TGTGCCACCGAAGAGGTCTCACGAGGGGAGACCCAGTACTTC.